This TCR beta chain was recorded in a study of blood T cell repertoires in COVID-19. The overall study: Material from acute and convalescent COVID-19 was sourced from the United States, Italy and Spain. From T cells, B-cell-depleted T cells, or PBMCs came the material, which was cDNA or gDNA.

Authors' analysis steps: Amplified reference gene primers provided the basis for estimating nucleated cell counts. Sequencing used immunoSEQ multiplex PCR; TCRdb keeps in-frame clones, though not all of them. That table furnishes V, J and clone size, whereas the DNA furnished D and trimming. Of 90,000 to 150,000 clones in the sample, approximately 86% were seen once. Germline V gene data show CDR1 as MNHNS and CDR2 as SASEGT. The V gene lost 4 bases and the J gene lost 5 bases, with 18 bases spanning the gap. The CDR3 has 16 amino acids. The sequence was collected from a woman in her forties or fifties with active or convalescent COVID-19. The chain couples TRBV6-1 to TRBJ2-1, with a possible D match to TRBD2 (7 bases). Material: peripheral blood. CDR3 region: CASSAGRGGLNNEQFF. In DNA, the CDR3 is TGTGCCAGCAGTGCTGGAAGGGGGGGGCTTAACAATGAGCAGTTCTTC.